Listed here are 25 T cell receptor beta chains from one sample, sequenced in a study of long-term antiretroviral therapy in people with HIV. Samples were assayed with immunoSEQ v3.0 at survey level. Only in-frame clones appear in the TCRdb table, and some are missing; sequencing was by immunoSEQ multiplex PCR. The sample contains about 38,000 clones, 80% of which appear only once. Sequencing used unsorted PBMCs, obtained 1.5 years after starting antiretroviral therapy. The receptors were gathered from a young man with HIV.

The V call is TRBV28, the J call TRBJ2-2, with D possibly matching TRBD1 (6 bases). CDR1 is MDHEN, CDR2 SYDVKM, per germline. The CDR3 is made up of 15 amino acids. Trimming took off 5 bases at V and 0 bases at J, with 10 bases between the two ends. The CDR3 is CASSPRQANTGELFF. DNA of the CDR3: TGTGCCAGCAGTCCCAGACAGGCGAACACCGGGGAGCTGTTTTTT.

This clone was seen only once. The rearrangement uses TRBV27 and TRBJ2-3; D possibly corresponds to TRBD2 (7 bases). Germline V CDR1 and CDR2: MNHEY, SMNVEV (reference sequence). Trimming removed 5 bases from V and 6 bases from J, with 15 bases in between. There are 14 residues in the CDR3. In nucleotides, the CDR3 is TGTGCCAGCAGTCCCTTGGGGGGGCTGGATACGCAGTATTTT. It is translated as CASSPLGGLDTQYF.

The chain employs TRBV4-3 and TRBJ2-7; the D gene is possibly TRBD1 (6 bases). V was shortened by 1 base and J by 3 bases, with 13 bases between the two germline ends. The CDR3 runs 15 residues. Germline-derived CDR1 and CDR2 are LGHNA and YSLEER. The CDR3 region has the DNA TGCGCCAGCAGCCAAGTTCCGGGACACCTCTACGAGCAGTACTTC. Its protein product is CASSQVPGHLYEQYF.

This clone has a handful of counts. The chain combines TRBV7-9 with TRBJ2-7; 7 nucleotides agree with TRBD1. The germline V gene has CDR1 SEHNR and CDR2 FQNEAQ (reference sequence). The junction had 4 bases not matched to a gene; V was cut back by 6 bases and J by 5 bases. This CDR3 has 12 residues. CDR3: CASSKTGDEQYF. DNA of the CDR3: TGTGCCAGCAGTAAAACAGGGGACGAGCAGTACTTC.

The genes are TRBV27 and TRBJ2-7, with 9 nucleotides matching TRBD2. From germline, CDR1 is MNHEY and CDR2 SMNVEV (reference sequence). Trimming at V came to 1 base and at J to 5 bases, leaving 6 bases not matched to a gene. The CDR3 is made up of 15 amino acids. CDR3 residues: CASSLYLAGFHEQYF. CDR3 in DNA: TGTGCCAGCAGTTTATACCTAGCGGGGTTCCACGAGCAGTACTTC.

The chain links TRBV19 to TRBJ2-2, with no clear D. The V and J ends lost 1 base and 7 bases respectively, with 10 bases between them. The germline CDR1 and CDR2 sequences are LNHDA and SQIVND (reference sequence). The CDR3 extends over 14 amino acids. The CDR3 here is CASSIGGDGGELFF. The CDR3 DNA reads TGTGCCAGTAGTATAGGAGGAGACGGCGGGGAGCTGTTTTTT.

The J gene is TRBJ2-7, the V gene TRBV9; 9 bases are a match to TRBD2. Germline CDR1 is SGDLS and CDR2 is YYNGEE. CDR3 length: 13 amino acids. Trimming removed 4 bases from V and 8 bases from J; junction bases left unmatched: 7. CDR3 DNA sequence: TGTGCCAGCAGCCCGGTGTCTAGCGGGAAGCAGTACTTC. Residues: CASSPVSSGKQYF.

This clone has only one observation. V is TRBV9 and J is TRBJ1-2, with unresolved D. This CDR3 contains 16 residues. Looked up from germline, CDR1 is SGDLS and CDR2 is YYNGEE. V gave up 0 bases and J gave up 5 bases, with 17 bases separating them. The CDR3 loop is CASSVAPKVGGYGYTF. The CDR3 bases are TGTGCCAGCAGCGTAGCCCCCAAGGTGGGAGGATATGGCTACACCTTC.

The chain is built from TRBV30 and TRBJ1-4; D not resolved. The V gene lost 8 bases and the J gene lost 5 bases, with 18 bases spanning the gap. The CDR3 loop spans 14 amino acids. Germline V gene lookup returns CDR1 GTSNPN and CDR2 SVGIG (reference sequence). The CDR3 nucleotides read TGTGCCGGGATAAAAGGTGGAGGGAATGAAAAACTGTTTTTT. This encodes CAGIKGGGNEKLFF.

This clone was seen just once. Here the CDR3 reads CASIERWDTEAFF. The CDR3 DNA sequence: TGTGCCAGCATCGAAAGGTGGGACACTGAAGCTTTCTTT. The J gene is TRBJ1-1, the V gene TRBV2; D ambiguous. Trimming removed 7 bases from V and 3 bases from J, with 12 bases in between. This CDR3 has 13 amino acids. Germline assignment: CDR1 SNHLY and CDR2 FYNNEI.

This clone showed up just a few times. The chain recombines TRBV7-3 with TRBJ2-7; D is unresolved. Trimming removed 4 bases at V and 0 bases at J, with 13 bases between. The CDR3 runs to 15 residues. The V gene's germline CDR1 is SGHTA and CDR2 FQGTGA. This CDR3 is CASSYQASASYEQYF. The CDR3, as DNA: TGTGCCAGCAGCTATCAGGCCTCAGCCTCCTACGAGCAGTACTTC. The full variable domain, completed using reference TRBV7-3 and TRBJ2-7, is GAGVSQTPSNKVTEKGKYVELRCDPISGHTALYWYRQSLGQGPEFLIYFQGTGAADDSGLPNDRFFAVRPEGSVSTLKIQRTERGDSAVYLCASSYQASASYEQYFGPGTRLTVT.

The chain carries TRBV29-1 and TRBJ2-2, with D unclear. This CDR3 region has 11 residues. Deletions cut 8 bases from V and 2 bases from J, with 6 bases between. Germline-derived CDR1 and CDR2 are SQVTM and ANQGSEA. The CDR3 is CSTGNTGELFF. CDR3 DNA: TGCAGCACGGGTAACACCGGGGAGCTGTTTTTT.

V is TRBV27 and J is TRBJ1-5, with a possible D match to TRBD1 (6 bases). There are 13 residues in the CDR3. V lost 3 bases and J 7 bases, leaving 10 bases between the germline ends. CDR1 MNHEY and CDR2 SMNVEV come from the germline V gene (reference sequence). In DNA form, the CDR3 reads TGTGCCAGCAGTTTTGGCAGGGGACAGCCCCAGCATTTT. Translating it yields CASSFGRGQPQHF.

This chain connects TRBV7-2 to TRBJ2-3; a weak D match, TRBD2 (6 bases). Trimming removed 2 bases at V and 2 bases at J, with 11 bases between. The germline gives CDR1 SGHTA, CDR2 FQGNSA. This CDR3 is 15 amino acids long. CDR3 protein: CASSLSRGTTDTQYF. CDR3 nucleotide sequence: TGTGCCAGCAGCTTATCCCGCGGGACCACAGATACGCAGTATTTT.

The rearrangement links TRBV15 to TRBJ2-5; D is perhaps TRBD1 (6 bases). The CDR3 is made up of 13 amino acids. CDR1 is LNHNV and CDR2 is YYDKDF in the germline V gene (reference sequence). V gave up 5 bases and J gave up 5 bases, with 12 bases separating them. CDR3 sequence: CATSRTVWETQYF. For the CDR3, the DNA is TGTGCCACCAGCCGGACAGTTTGGGAGACCCAGTACTTC.

The CDR3 region is CASSFGRSSYEQYF. The CDR3 DNA sequence: TGTGCCAGCAGCTTTGGGCGCAGCTCCTACGAGCAGTACTTC. The chain uses TRBV7-2 and TRBJ2-7; D unclear. Trimming took off 3 bases at V and 0 bases at J, with 9 bases between the two ends. This CDR3 region has 14 residues. The germline V gene encodes CDR1 SGHTA and CDR2 FQGNSA.

The CDR3 DNA follows: TGTGCCAGCAGCTCCCCCGAAGGGCCGATGAACACTGAAGCTTTCTTT. This sequence encodes CASSSPEGPMNTEAFF. This rearrangement joins TRBV7-3 to TRBJ1-1, with no clear D. Trimming took off 4 bases at V and 0 bases at J, with 15 bases between the two ends. This CDR3 spans 16 amino acids. Germline lookup yields CDR1 SGHTA and CDR2 FQGTGA.

This chain uses TRBV10-3 with TRBJ2-7; 7 positions agree with TRBD1. The J segment lost 1 base and the V segment lost 3 bases, leaving 6 bases of the junction unmatched. The CDR3 is 15 residues long. In germline, CDR1 is ENHRY, CDR2 SYGVKD. The CDR3 here is CAISDGGTASYEQYF. The CDR3 DNA reads as TGTGCCATCAGTGACGGTGGGACAGCATCCTACGAGCAGTACTTC.

The rearrangement links TRBV21-1 to TRBJ2-2; the table's TRBD2 call for D was not verified on the DNA. TRBV21-1 represents a pseudogene. The CDR3 totals 14 residues. This CDR3 is CATKNTGTDGELFF. In DNA, the CDR3 is TGTGCCACCAAAAACACGGGTACTGACGGGGAGCTGTTTTTT.

The chain recombines TRBV28 with TRBJ2-7, with 10 positions matching TRBD2. This CDR3 has 16 amino acids. CDR1 MDHEN and CDR2 SYDVKM come from the germline V gene. J was trimmed by 4 bases and V by 7 bases; bases with no gene match: 13. The CDR3 DNA follows: TGTGCCAGCACCCTAAGTCTAGCGGGAGCTTCGTACGAGCAGTACTTC. Amino acids: CASTLSLAGASYEQYF. Together with reference TRBV28 and TRBJ2-7, the CDR3 gives the full variable domain: DVKVTQSSRYLVKRTGEKVFLECVQDMDHENMFWYRQDPGLGLRLIYFSYDVKMKEKGDIPEGYSVSREKKERFSLILESASTNQTSMYLCASTLSLAGASYEQYFGPGTRLTVT.

V usage is TRBV18 and J usage is TRBJ2-2, with D possibly being TRBD1 or TRBD2 (5 bases each). The V and J ends lost 6 bases and 1 base respectively, with 15 bases between them. CDR1 and CDR2 from the germline V gene are KGHSH and LQKENI. The CDR3 has 16 residues. The CDR3 nucleotides read TGTGCCAGCTCCCTCTCCGGGGCCCAGAACACCGGGGAGCTGTTTTTT. This translates into CASSLSGAQNTGELFF.

The chain uses TRBV9 and TRBJ2-1; 10 nucleotides agree with TRBD2. Germline V gives CDR1 SGDLS, CDR2 YYNGEE. The CDR3 loop spans 16 amino acids. V was clipped by 4 bases and J by 9 bases; unmatched bases: 13. In DNA form, the CDR3 reads TGTGCCAGCAGCACCTACTCCTCCTTAGCGGGAGGTGAGCAGTTCTTC. Protein sequence: CASSTYSSLAGGEQFF.

V gene TRBV25-1 combines with J gene TRBJ1-3, with a possible D match to TRBD1 (5 bases). Germline V gives CDR1 MGHDK, CDR2 SYGVNS. The germline V and J ends were trimmed by 9 bases and 4 bases, with 13 bases remaining between them. The CDR3 runs to 13 residues. The DNA for the CDR3 is TGTGCCAGTCGTGACAGTCCAGGAAACACCATATATTTT. Protein product: CASRDSPGNTIYF.

The chain carries TRBV7-2 and TRBJ2-1; 13 nucleotides agree with TRBD2. Germline V gene sequence: CDR1 SGHTA, CDR2 FQGNSA. The CDR3 is made up of 15 amino acids. The V gene end was trimmed by 5 bases and the J gene end by 5 bases; junction bases not matched to a gene: 3. CDR3 coding DNA: TGTGCCAGCAGCCCCGGACTAGCGGGAGACAATGAGCAGTTCTTC. Its protein is CASSPGLAGDNEQFF.

The V and J genes are TRBV27 and TRBJ2-1; D is unresolved. V was shortened by 6 bases and J by 9 bases, with 9 bases between the two germline ends. CDR1 is MNHEY and CDR2 is SMNVEV in the germline V gene (reference sequence). CDR3 length: 11 residues. CDR3 sequence: CASRLSGEQFF. The CDR3 DNA sequence: TGTGCCAGCAGGCTATCGGGTGAGCAGTTCTTC.